This T cell receptor beta chain was profiled in a study of shared clonotypes between healthy human individuals. Study-level information: Three plates were used per donor for CD4 naive, three for CD4 memory, two for CD8 naive and one for CD8 memory.

Note on this clone: The target antigen is unknown. The sample contains more than one DNA sequence encoding this CDR3.

Caucasian adults living in Nashville, Tennessee, provided all samples. Germline values: CDR1 SGHRS, CDR2 YFSETQ. The CDR3 sequence is 13 residues long. The V and J ends lost 1 base and 4 bases respectively, with 5 bases between them. Study findings and constraints: Non-shared clonotypes had lower generation probabilities than clonotypes shared by all four sorted-subset donors.

The method was immunoSEQ multiplex PCR; TCRdb's version includes in-frame clones alone and lacks a portion of them. There are some 2,000,000 clones in the sample; 85% to 95% occur only once, and under 0.15% lies in the top ten. Sequences were obtained from naive CD4+ T cells sorted from blood. Subset indicated: CD45RA+ positively selected. The clonotype comes from a man aged 18 to 29 in good health. The rearrangement links TRBV5-1 to TRBJ2-2, with D uncertain. The CDR3 spells CASSLLGTGELFF. As DNA, the CDR3 is TGCGCCAGCAGCTTGTTAGGCACCGGGGAGCTGTTTTTT.